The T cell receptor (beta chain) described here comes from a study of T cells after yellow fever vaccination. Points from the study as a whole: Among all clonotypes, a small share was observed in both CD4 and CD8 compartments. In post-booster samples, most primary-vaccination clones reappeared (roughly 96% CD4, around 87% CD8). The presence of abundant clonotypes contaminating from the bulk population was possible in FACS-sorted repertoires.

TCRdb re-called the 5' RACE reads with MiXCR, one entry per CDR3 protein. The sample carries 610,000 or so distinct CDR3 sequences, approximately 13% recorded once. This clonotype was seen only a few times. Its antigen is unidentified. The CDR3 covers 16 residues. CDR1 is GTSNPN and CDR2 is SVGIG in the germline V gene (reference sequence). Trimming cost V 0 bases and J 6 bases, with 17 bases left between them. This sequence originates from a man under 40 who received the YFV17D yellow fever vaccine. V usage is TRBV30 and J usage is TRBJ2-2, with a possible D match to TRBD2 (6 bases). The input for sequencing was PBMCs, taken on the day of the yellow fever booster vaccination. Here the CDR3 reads CAWSVPWSGRPGELFF. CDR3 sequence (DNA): TGTGCCTGGAGTGTACCGTGGTCAGGGAGGCCCGGGGAGCTGTTTTTT.